The 10 T cell receptor beta chains presented below share a single source sample, sequenced in a study of PD-1 blockade in classical Hodgkin lymphoma. The protocol was immunoSEQ multiplex PCR, while the TCRdb copy is restricted to in-frame clones and leaves out a portion. The profile shows approximately 100,000 clones, about 89% of them singletons. Autologous stem cell transplantation was followed by relapse in every patient, and brentuximab vedotin exposure varied. The source material was peripheral blood mononuclear cells (PBMCs), sampled before the second cycle of nivolumab. These TCRs come from a human donor with classical Hodgkin lymphoma.

This clone was seen more than once but under ten times. J is TRBJ1-6 and V is TRBV6-1; 10 nucleotides match TRBD1. The ends lost 3 bases at V and 8 bases at J; junction bases unmatched: 7. CDR1 is MNHNS, CDR2 SASEGT, per germline. CDR3 length equals 16 residues. In nucleotides, the CDR3 is TGTGCCAGCAGTGACCGGACAGGGGGACGTTATTCACCCCTCCACTTT. This codes for CASSDRTGGRYSPLHF.

This chain links TRBV19 with TRBJ2-2; D unresolved. Trimming left V 0 bases short and J 9 bases short, with 14 bases between. There are 15 residues in the CDR3. From germline, CDR1 is LNHDA and CDR2 SQIVND (reference sequence). The CDR3 sequence is CASSIEATFIWELFF. CDR3 sequence (DNA): TGTGCCAGTAGTATAGAGGCTACATTCATTTGGGAGCTGTTTTTT.

V gene TRBV7-3 combines with J gene TRBJ2-3; no clear D gene. Germline V gene data show CDR1 as SGHTA and CDR2 as FQGTGA. Trimming removed 0 bases from V and 4 bases from J, with 8 bases in between. This CDR3 spans 14 amino acids. CDR3 in amino acids: CASSLTGFADTQYF. The DNA for the CDR3 is TGTGCCAGCAGCTTAACGGGTTTTGCAGATACGCAGTATTTT. Full variable domain (remainder filled in from reference TRBV7-3 and TRBJ2-3): GAGVSQTPSNKVTEKGKYVELRCDPISGHTALYWYRQSLGQGPEFLIYFQGTGAADDSGLPNDRFFAVRPEGSVSTLKIQRTERGDSAVYLCASSLTGFADTQYFGPGTRLTVL.

For the CDR3, the DNA is TGTGCCAGCAGCTTCTTTGGGGGCGGTTCCTACGAGCAGTACTTC. Protein product: CASSFFGGGSYEQYF. V usage is TRBV7-2 and J usage is TRBJ2-7; D may be TRBD1 (6 bases). This CDR3 is 15 amino acids long. Trimming pared 3 bases from V and 1 base from J, leaving 13 bases between. The V gene's germline CDR1 is SGHTA and CDR2 FQGNSA. Using reference TRBV7-2 and TRBJ2-7 for the parts outside the CDR3, the full variable domain is GAGVSQSPSNKVTEKGKDVELRCDPISGHTALYWYRQSLGQGLEFLIYFQGNSAPDKSGLPSDRFSAERTGGSVSTLTIQRTQQEDSAVYLCASSFFGGGSYEQYFGPGTRLTVT.

The rearrangement uses TRBV4-3 and TRBJ2-1, with D possibly matching TRBD2 (7 bases). Trimming pared 2 bases from V and 13 bases from J, leaving 21 bases between. There are 15 residues in the CDR3. Per the germline V gene, CDR1 is LGHNA and CDR2 is YSLEER. The CDR3 nucleotides are TGCGCCAGCAGCCAAAGATACTCTTGGGAGGGGGGACAGTTCTTC. This sequence encodes CASSQRYSWEGGQFF.

The chain is built from TRBV4-2 and TRBJ2-2; D tentatively reads TRBD1 or TRBD2 (6 bases each). Trimming shortened V by 0 bases and J by 7 bases, and 15 bases separated the two germline ends. Germline-derived CDR1 and CDR2 are LGHNA and YNFKEQ. The CDR3 is 16 amino acids. Here the CDR3 DNA reads TGTGCCAGCAGCCAAGAACACAGGGAGGATATCGGGGAGCTGTTTTTT. Protein: CASSQEHREDIGELFF.

A few counts support this clone. V usage is TRBV6-6 and J usage is TRBJ1-6; TRBD1 aligns across 8 bases. The length of the CDR3 is 15 residues. Per the germline V gene, CDR1 is MNHNY and CDR2 is SVGAGI (reference sequence). Trimming took 6 bases from V and 8 from J; bases not matched to a gene: 9. The CDR3 reads CASRYTGGTDSPLHF. The CDR3 region has the DNA TGTGCCAGCAGGTACACAGGGGGTACAGATTCACCCCTCCACTTT.

The chain recombines TRBV19 with TRBJ2-7; D remains unclear. V was shortened by 5 bases and J by 2 bases, with 13 bases between the two germline ends. The CDR3 length is 14 residues. CDR1 and CDR2 (germline): LNHDA, SQIVND (reference sequence). The CDR3 here is CASSPSPLTYEQYF. DNA of the CDR3: TGTGCCAGTAGTCCCTCACCTCTTACCTACGAGCAGTACTTC.

This CDR3 reads CASSLRTGMAYEQYF. CDR3 nucleotides: TGTGCCAGCAGTTTAAGGACAGGGATGGCCTACGAGCAGTACTTC. The chain uses TRBV6-5 and TRBJ2-7; 8 nucleotides align to TRBD1. The germline CDR1 and CDR2 sequences are MNHEY and SVGAGI. Germline trimming cut 4 bases from V and 2 bases from J; bases unmatched to any gene: 7. CDR3 length: 15 amino acids.

V and J are TRBV28 and TRBJ1-2, with D tentatively TRBD1 (5 bases). The CDR3 consists of 13 residues. Germline V CDR1 and CDR2: MDHEN, SYDVKM. The V end was cut by 6 bases, the J end by 8 bases, with 16 bases between. CDR3 residues: CASSLPGRGGYTF. The CDR3 DNA reads TGTGCCAGCAGCCTACCGGGCCGGGGCGGCTACACCTTC.